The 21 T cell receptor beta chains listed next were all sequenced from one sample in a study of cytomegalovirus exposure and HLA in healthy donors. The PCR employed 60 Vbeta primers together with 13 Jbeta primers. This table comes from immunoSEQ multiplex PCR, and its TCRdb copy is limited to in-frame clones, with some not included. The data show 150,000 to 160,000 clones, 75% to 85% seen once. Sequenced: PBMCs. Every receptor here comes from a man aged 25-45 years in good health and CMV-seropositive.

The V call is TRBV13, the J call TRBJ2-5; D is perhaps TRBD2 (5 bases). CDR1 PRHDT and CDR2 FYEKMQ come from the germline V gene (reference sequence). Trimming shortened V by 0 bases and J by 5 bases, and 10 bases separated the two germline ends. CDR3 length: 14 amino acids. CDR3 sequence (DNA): TGTGCCAGCAGCTTAGGACAGAGAGGGGAGACCCAGTACTTC. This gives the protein CASSLGQRGETQYF.

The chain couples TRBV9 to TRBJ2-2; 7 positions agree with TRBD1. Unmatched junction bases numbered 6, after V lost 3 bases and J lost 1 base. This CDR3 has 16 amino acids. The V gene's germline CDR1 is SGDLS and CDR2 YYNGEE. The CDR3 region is CASSALGTVNTGELFF. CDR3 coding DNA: TGTGCCAGCAGCGCCCTCGGGACAGTGAACACCGGGGAGCTGTTTTTT.

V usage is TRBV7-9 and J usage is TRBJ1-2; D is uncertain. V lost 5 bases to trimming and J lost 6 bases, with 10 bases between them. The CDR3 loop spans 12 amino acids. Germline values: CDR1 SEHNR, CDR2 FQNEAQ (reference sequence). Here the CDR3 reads CASSPREDGYTF. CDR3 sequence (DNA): TGTGCCAGCAGCCCCCGCGAAGATGGCTACACCTTC. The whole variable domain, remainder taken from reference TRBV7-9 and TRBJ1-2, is DTGVSQNPRHKITKRGQNVTFRCDPISEHNRLYWYRQTLGQGPEFLTYFQNEAQLEKSRLLSDRFSAERPKGSFSTLEIQRTEQGDSAMYLCASSPREDGYTFGSGTRLTVV.

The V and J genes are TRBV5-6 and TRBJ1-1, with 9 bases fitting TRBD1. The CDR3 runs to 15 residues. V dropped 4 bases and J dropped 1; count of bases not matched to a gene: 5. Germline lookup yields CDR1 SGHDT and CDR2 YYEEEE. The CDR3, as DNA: TGTGCCAGCAGCGTTTACAGGGGGCGGAACACTGAAGCTTTCTTT. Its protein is CASSVYRGRNTEAFF.

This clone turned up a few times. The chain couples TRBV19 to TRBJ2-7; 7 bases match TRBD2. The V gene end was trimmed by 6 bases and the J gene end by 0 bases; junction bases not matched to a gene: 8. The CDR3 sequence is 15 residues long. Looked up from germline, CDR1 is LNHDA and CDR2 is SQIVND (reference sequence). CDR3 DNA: TGTGCCAGTAGCCGTAGACTAGCCGGCTCCTACGAGCAGTACTTC. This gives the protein CASSRRLAGSYEQYF.

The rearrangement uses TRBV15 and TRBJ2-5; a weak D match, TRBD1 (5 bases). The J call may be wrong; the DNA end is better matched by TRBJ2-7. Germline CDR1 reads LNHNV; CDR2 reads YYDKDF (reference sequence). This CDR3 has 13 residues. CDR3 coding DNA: TGTGCCACCAGCAGCGACAGTTGGGTCGAGCAGTACTTC. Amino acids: CATSSDSWVEQYF.

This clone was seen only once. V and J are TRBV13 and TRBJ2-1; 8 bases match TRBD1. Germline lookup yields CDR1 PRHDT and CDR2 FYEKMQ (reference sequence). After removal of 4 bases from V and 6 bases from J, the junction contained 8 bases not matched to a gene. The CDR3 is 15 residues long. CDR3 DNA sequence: TGTGCCAGCAGCTCCGGACAGGGTCGGCGCAATGAGCAGTTCTTC. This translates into CASSSGQGRRNEQFF. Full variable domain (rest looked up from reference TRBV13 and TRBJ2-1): AAGVIQSPRHLIKEKRETATLKCYPIPRHDTVYWYQQGPGQDPQFLISFYEKMQSDKGSIPDRFSAQQFSDYHSELNMSSLELGDSALYFCASSSGQGRRNEQFFGPGTRLTVL.

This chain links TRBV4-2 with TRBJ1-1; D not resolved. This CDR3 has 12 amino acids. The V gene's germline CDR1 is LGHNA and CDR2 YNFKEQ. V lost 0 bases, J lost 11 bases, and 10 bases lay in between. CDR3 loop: CASSQDSRLAFF. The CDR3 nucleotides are TGTGCCAGCAGCCAAGATAGTCGTTTGGCTTTCTTT.

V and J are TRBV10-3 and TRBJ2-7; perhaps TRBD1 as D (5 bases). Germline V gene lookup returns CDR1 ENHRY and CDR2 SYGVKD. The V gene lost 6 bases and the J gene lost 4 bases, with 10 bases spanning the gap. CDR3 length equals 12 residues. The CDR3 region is CAISNDRYEQYF. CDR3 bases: TGTGCCATCAGCAACGACAGATACGAGCAGTACTTC.

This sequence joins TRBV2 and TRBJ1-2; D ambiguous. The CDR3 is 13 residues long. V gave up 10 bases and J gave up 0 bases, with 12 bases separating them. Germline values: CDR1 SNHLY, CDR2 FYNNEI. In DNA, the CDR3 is TGTGCCATTTTCGACAAAACTAACTATGGCTACACCTTC. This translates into CAIFDKTNYGYTF.

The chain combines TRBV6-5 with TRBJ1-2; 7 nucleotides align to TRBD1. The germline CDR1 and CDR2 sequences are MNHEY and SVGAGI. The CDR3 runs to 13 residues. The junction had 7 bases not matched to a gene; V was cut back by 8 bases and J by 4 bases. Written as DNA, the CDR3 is TGTGCCAGCGGGACAGACTCCCCCTATGGCTACACCTTC. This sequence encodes CASGTDSPYGYTF.

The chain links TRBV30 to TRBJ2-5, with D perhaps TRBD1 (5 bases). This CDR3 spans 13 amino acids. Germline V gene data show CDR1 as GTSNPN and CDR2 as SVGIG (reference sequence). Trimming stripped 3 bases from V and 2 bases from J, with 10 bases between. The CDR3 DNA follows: TGTGCCTGGAGCCCAACAGGTCAAGAGACCCAGTACTTC. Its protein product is CAWSPTGQETQYF.

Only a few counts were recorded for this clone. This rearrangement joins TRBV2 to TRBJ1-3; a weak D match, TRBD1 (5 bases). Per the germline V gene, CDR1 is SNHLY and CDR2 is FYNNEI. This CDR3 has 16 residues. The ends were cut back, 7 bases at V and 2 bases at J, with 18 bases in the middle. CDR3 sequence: CASTATGLRTGNTIYF. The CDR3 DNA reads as TGTGCCAGCACCGCTACAGGTCTTCGCACTGGAAACACCATATATTTT. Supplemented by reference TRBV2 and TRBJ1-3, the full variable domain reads EPEVTQTPSHQVTQMGQEVILRCVPISNHLYFYWYRQILGQKVEFLVSFYNNEISEKSEIFDDQFSVERPDGSNFTLKIRSTKLEDSAMYFCASTATGLRTGNTIYFGEGSWLTVV.

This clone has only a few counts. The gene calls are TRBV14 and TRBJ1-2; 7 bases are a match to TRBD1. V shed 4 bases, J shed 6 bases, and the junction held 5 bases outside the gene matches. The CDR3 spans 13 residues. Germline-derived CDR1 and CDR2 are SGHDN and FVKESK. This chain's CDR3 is CASSLGTVNGYTF. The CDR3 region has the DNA TGTGCCAGCAGCCTCGGGACAGTAAATGGCTACACCTTC.

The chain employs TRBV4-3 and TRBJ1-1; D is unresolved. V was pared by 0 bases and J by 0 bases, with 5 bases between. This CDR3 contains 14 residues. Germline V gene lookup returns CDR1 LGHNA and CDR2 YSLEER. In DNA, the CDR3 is TGCGCCAGCAGCCAAGATCAATTGAACACTGAAGCTTTCTTT. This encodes CASSQDQLNTEAFF.

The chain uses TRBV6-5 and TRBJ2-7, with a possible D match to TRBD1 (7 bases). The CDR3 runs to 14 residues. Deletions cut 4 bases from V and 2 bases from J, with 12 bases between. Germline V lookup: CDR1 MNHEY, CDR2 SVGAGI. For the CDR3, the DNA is TGTGCCAGCAGTTTCCAGGGGGGCCCCTACGAGCAGTACTTC. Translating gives CASSFQGGPYEQYF.

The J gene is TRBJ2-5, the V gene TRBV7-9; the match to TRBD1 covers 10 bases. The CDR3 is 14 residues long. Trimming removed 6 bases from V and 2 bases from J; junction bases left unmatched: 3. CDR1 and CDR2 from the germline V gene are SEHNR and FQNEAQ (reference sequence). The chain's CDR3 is CASSRDRGQETQYF. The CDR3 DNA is TGTGCCAGCAGTCGGGACAGGGGACAAGAGACCCAGTACTTC.

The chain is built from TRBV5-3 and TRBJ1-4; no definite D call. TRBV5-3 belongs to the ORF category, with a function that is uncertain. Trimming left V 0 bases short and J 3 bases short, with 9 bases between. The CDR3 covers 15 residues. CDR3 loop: CARSLAPSANEKLFF. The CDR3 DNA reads TGTGCCAGAAGCTTGGCCCCAAGCGCTAATGAAAAACTGTTTTTT.

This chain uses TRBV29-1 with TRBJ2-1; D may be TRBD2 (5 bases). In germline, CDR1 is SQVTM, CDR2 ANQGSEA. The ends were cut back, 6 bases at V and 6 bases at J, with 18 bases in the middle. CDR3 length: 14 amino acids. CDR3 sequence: CSVAVGGPTNEQFF. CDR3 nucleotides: TGCAGCGTCGCCGTCGGCGGGCCGACCAATGAGCAGTTCTTC.

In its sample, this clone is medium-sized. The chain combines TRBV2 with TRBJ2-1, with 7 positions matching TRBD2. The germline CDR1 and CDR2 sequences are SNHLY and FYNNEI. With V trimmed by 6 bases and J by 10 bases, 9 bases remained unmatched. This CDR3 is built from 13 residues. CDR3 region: CASSVTERGEQFF. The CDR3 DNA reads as TGTGCCAGCAGCGTGACGGAGCGGGGAGAGCAGTTCTTC.

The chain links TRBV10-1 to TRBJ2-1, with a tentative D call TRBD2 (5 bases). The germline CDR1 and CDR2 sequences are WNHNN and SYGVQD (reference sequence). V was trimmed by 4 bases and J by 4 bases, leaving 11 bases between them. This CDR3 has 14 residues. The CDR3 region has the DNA TGCGCCAGCAGTGTTGAACGGGATTACAATGAGCAGTTCTTC. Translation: CASSVERDYNEQFF.